Listed below are T cell receptor beta chains from one sample, sequenced in a study of blood T cell repertoires in COVID-19. Using immunoSEQ multiplex PCR, the repertoire was profiled, and TCRdb retains in-frame clones only, with some absent. The table includes around 200,000 clones, more than 70% detected once. The sequenced sample was PBMCs or T cells enriched from blood (not recorded which). The receptors were sampled from a man between 40 and 49 years old with acute COVID-19. CDR3s include the opening cysteine and the closing phenylalanine or tryptophan. D genes are given only for firm matches. The listing skips clone size in some rows; elsewhere it reads once, few, many or a size class.

NA	NA	TRBJ1-1	TRBV18	TGTGCCAGCTCACCAGATGGCCGGAACACTGAAGCTTTCTTT	CASSPDGRNTEAFF
NA	TRBD1	TRBJ1-1	TRBV6-2/TRBV6-3	TGTGCCAGCAGTTACTCGGGACAGATGAACACTGAAGCTTTCTTT	CASSYSGQMNTEAFF
few	TRBD2	TRBJ2-5	TRBV4-1	TGCGCCAGCAGCCCCGGACTAGCGGACCAAGAGACCCAGTACTTC	CASSPGLADQETQYF
NA	TRBD2	TRBJ2-4	TRBV28	TGTGCCAGCAGTCCCGGGAGGGGCATTCAGTACTTC	CASSPGRGIQYF
NA	TRBD2	TRBJ2-7	TRBV28	TGTGCCAGCAGTTCCCTCTGGCGGGGACTAGCGTTATCCTTCTCCTACGAGCAGTACTTC	CASSSLWRGLALSFSYEQYF
NA	NA	TRBJ2-5	TRBV5-1	TGCGCCAGCAGCTTGACAGACCTGGGAGAAGAGACCCAGTACTTC	CASSLTDLGEETQYF
NA	TRBD1	TRBJ1-1	TRBV5-1	TGCGCCAGCAGCTGGGACAGCATGAACACTGAAGCTTTCTTT	CASSWDSMNTEAFF
NA	TRBD2	TRBJ2-7	TRBV19	TGTGCCAGTAGACCTAGCGGGAGTACCTACGAGCAGTACTTC	CASRPSGSTYEQYF
NA	NA	TRBJ2-3	TRBV9	TGTGCCAGCAGCGGTCGGGAGTTTAACACAGATACGCAGTATTTT	CASSGREFNTDTQYF
NA	NA	TRBJ2-3	TRBV5-1	TGCGCCAGCAGCTTGGCGGTTACTAGCAAGAACACAGATACGCAGTATTTT	CASSLAVTSKNTDTQYF
NA	NA	TRBJ2-3	TRBV5-4	TGTGCCAGCAGCTCCCCAGGGGATACGCAGTATTTT	CASSSPGDTQYF
few	NA	TRBJ2-7	TRBV3-1/TRBV3-2	TGTGCCAGCCGGACAGACTCCTACGAGCAGTACTTC	CASRTDSYEQYF
once	TRBD2	TRBJ2-1	TRBV5-5	TGTGCCAGCAGCCTGCTTAGAACTAGCGGGGCGAATGAGCAGTTCTTC	CASSLLRTSGANEQFF
NA	NA	TRBJ2-3	TRBV9	TGTGCCAGCAGCGGGGGGGGCTATAGCACAGATACGCAGTATTTT	CASSGGGYSTDTQYF
NA	NA	TRBJ2-7	TRBV11-2	TGTGCCAGCAGCTTAGGGTCTTCCGTCCGGAGGAGCTCCTACGAGCAGTACTTC	CASSLGSSVRRSSYEQYF
NA	NA	TRBJ2-7	TRBV27	TGTGCCAGCAGAGAACGTGACAACCCGCGCCCCTACGAGCAGTACTTC	CASRERDNPRPYEQYF
NA	NA	TRBJ2-2	TRBV9	TGTGCCAGCAGCGCTTACAGCACCGGGGAGCTGTTTTTT	CASSAYSTGELFF
NA	NA	TRBJ1-2	TRBV6-1	TGTGCCAGCAGTGCCGCGGACATCTCACTGGGGGGCTACACCTTC	CASSAADISLGGYTF
NA	NA	TRBJ2-5	TRBV18	TGTGCCAGCTCACCAGAACAGCAAGAGACCCAGTACTTC	CASSPEQQETQYF
once	TRBD2	TRBJ2-5	TRBV28	TGTGCCAGCAGTTTGGGAGGGCGACTAGCCGAGACCCAGTACTTC	CASSLGGRLAETQYF
NA	TRBD1	TRBJ1-1	TRBV5-1	TGCGCCAGCAGCTCGGGACAGGGGGTGACTGAAGCTTTCTTT	CASSSGQGVTEAFF
NA	NA	TRBJ1-1	TRBV19	TGTGCCAGTAGTACAGGACTTATGAACACTGAAGCTTTCTTT	CASSTGLMNTEAFF
NA	NA	TRBJ2-5	TRBV4-1	TGCGCCAGCAGCCAAGTAGGGGAACAGATTCAAGAGACCCAGTACTTC	CASSQVGEQIQETQYF
NA	NA	TRBJ2-1	TRBV6-5	TGTGCCAGCAGTTACTCCCGAGGGTCGGCCTACAATGAGCAGTTCTTC	CASSYSRGSAYNEQFF
NA	NA	TRBJ1-1	TRBV30	TGTGCCTGGAGATTGAGCCCAGGGGTCGACACTGAAGCTTTCTTT	CAWRLSPGVDTEAFF
NA	NA	TRBJ2-5	TRBV18	TGTGCCAGCTCACGTCCGGGGCAAGAGACCCAGTACTTC	CASSRPGQETQYF
NA	NA	TRBJ2-2	TRBV5-1	TGCGCCAGCAGCCTTGAGGGCGGAAAGAACACCGGGGAGCTGTTTTTT	CASSLEGGKNTGELFF
NA	NA	TRBJ2-1	TRBV4-1	TGCGCCAGCAGCCTGAGGACTGCAAACAATGAGCAGTTCTTC	CASSLRTANNEQFF
NA	NA	TRBJ2-1	TRBV13	TGTGCCAGCAGCCCCCTGAGCGATGAGCAGTTCTTC	CASSPLSDEQFF
NA	TRBD1	TRBJ1-2	TRBV30	TGTGCCTGGAGTGGCCAGACAGGGTTTGGCTACACCTTC	CAWSGQTGFGYTF
NA	NA	TRBJ2-1	TRBV6-2/TRBV6-3	TGTGCCAGCAGTCTAACGTCTGACTACAATGAGCAGTTCTTC	CASSLTSDYNEQFF
NA	NA	TRBJ1-1	TRBV29-1	TGCAGCGTCACGGATTTGCGGGGAGCTTTCTTT	CSVTDLRGAFF
NA	NA	TRBJ2-7	TRBV29-1	TGCAGCGCCGGGTTCGGGTCGGCCGAGCAGTACTTC	CSAGFGSAEQYF
NA	NA	TRBJ1-6	TRBV30	TGTGCCTGGAGTTTCCTGGGCGGGTCAGGGGATTCACCCCTCCACTTT	CAWSFLGGSGDSPLHF
NA	TRBD2	TRBJ2-7	TRBV27	TGTGCCAGCAGTTTGCGGGGGAGCACCTACGAGCAGTACTTC	CASSLRGSTYEQYF
NA	NA	TRBJ2-7	TRBV30	TGTGCCTGGGCCAGGGAAACCTACGAGCAGTACTTC	CAWARETYEQYF
NA	TRBD2	TRBJ2-7	TRBV5-4	TGTGCCAGCAGCTTGGGGCGGACTAGCGGGAGTTACGAGCAGTACTTC	CASSLGRTSGSYEQYF
NA	NA	TRBJ2-7	TRBV5-1	TGCGCCAGCAGCTTGGGGGGACTCATTTCCTACGAGCAGTACTTC	CASSLGGLISYEQYF
NA	NA	TRBJ2-7	TRBV11-1	TGTGCCAGCAGCTTGTCTGTCTCCTACGAGCAGTACTTC	CASSLSVSYEQYF
NA	NA	TRBJ2-1	TRBV4-1	TGCGCCAGCAGCCAAGAAAATCTCAAACTACGGAATGAGCAGTTCTTC	CASSQENLKLRNEQFF
NA	NA	TRBJ1-5	TRBV7-2	TGTGCCAGCAGCTATAGTAGTTCGGGAAATCAGCCCCAGCATTTT	CASSYSSSGNQPQHF
NA	TRBD2	TRBJ2-1	TRBV28	TGTGCCAGCAGGACTAGCAGATACAATGAGCAGTTCTTC	CASRTSRYNEQFF
NA	NA	TRBJ2-3	TRBV27	TGTGCCAGCAACCCATGGCCGACAACTAGCACAGATACGCAGTATTTT	CASNPWPTTSTDTQYF
NA	NA	TRBJ2-7	TRBV6-2/TRBV6-3	TGTGCCAGCAGTAGAAGAGCAGGAGCGGGCTACGAGCAGTACTTC	CASSRRAGAGYEQYF
NA	TRBD1	TRBJ1-1	TRBV7-3	TGTGCCAGCAGCTTTACATTGACAGGGCGGACTGAAGCTTTCTTT	CASSFTLTGRTEAFF
NA	TRBD2	TRBJ2-2	TRBV7-9	TGTGCCAGCAGCTTACCGGGACTAGCGGGAGTATCCGGGGAGCTGTTTTTT	CASSLPGLAGVSGELFF
once	TRBD1	TRBJ1-2	TRBV24-1	TGTGCCACCAGTGACCCGGGCCGTGGACAGGGGGCCTCTGGCTACACCTTC	CATSDPGRGQGASGYTF
NA	NA	TRBJ2-2	TRBV21-1	TGTGCCGGGCCCTCGGTGGCTAGCGGGGAAAAGGGCACCGGGGAGCTGTTTTTT	CAGPSVASGEKGTGELFF
NA	TRBD1	TRBJ1-3	TRBV28	TGTGCCAGCAGTCCACCCCCGGGACAGGGCCAAAACACCATATATTTT	CASSPPPGQGQNTIYF
NA	TRBD2	TRBJ2-3	TRBV9	TGTGCCAGCAGCGTGAGCGGGGGCACAGATACGCAGTATTTT	CASSVSGGTDTQYF
once	TRBD1	TRBJ2-2	TRBV7-9	TGTGCCAGCAGCCCGGGACAGGGCATAGTTTGGACCGGGGAGCTGTTTTTT	CASSPGQGIVWTGELFF
many	NA	TRBJ1-1	TRBV6-2/TRBV6-3	TGTGCCAGCAGTTTCAGGGTTCTGAACACTGAAGCTTTCTTT	CASSFRVLNTEAFF
NA	TRBD1	TRBJ2-1	TRBV2	TGTGCCAGCAGTAGGACAGGGGGCATCTATGAGCAGTTCTTC	CASSRTGGIYEQFF
NA	NA	TRBJ2-7	TRBV19	TGTGCCACCTCAGGGACCTACGAGCAGTACTTC	CATSGTYEQYF
NA	TRBD1	TRBJ1-2	TRBV12-5	TGTGCTAGTGGTTTCGGACAGGGATTAAATGGCTACACCTTC	CASGFGQGLNGYTF
NA	TRBD2	TRBJ2-7	TRBV19	TGTGCCAGTAGTACCGGACTAGCGGGAGGTAACGAGCAGTACTTC	CASSTGLAGGNEQYF
NA	NA	TRBJ1-1	TRBV10-3	TGTGCCATCAGTGAGACCCAGGGCTTGGGTACTGAAGCTTTCTTT	CAISETQGLGTEAFF
NA	NA	TRBJ1-6	TRBV27	TGTGCCAGCAGTCCGGGAGGGATTAATTCACCCCTCCACTTT	CASSPGGINSPLHF
NA	NA	TRBJ1-3	TRBV18	TGTGCCAGCTCCCCCGAGGTCGCTGGAAACACCATATATTTT	CASSPEVAGNTIYF
few	TRBD1	TRBJ1-6	TRBV5-5	TGTGCCACCTCCGGGACAGATAATTCACCCCTCCACTTT	CATSGTDNSPLHF